The subject of this entry is one TCR beta chain. The antigen this receptor binds is unknown. Nothing much larger sits one base from this clone, and base qualities are not available. The CDR3 measures 14 amino acids from cysteine to phenylalanine. The DNA shown is the 42-base CDR3, in frame from base 1. V loses 1 base of germline sequence and J loses 0 bases, and the interval between the two ends is 5 bases. According to the germline V gene, CDR1 reads SGHNT and CDR2 reads YENEEA. The sample comes from a study of Ad26.COV2.S vaccination and SARS-CoV-2 variants (dated by TCRdb to the early 2020s). Some background on the complete study: Vaccine-arm donors came from COV1001, a multicentre, randomized, double-blind, placebo-controlled phase I-IIa trial of Ad26.COV2.S in healthy adults. Ad26.COV2.S was given intramuscularly at 5x10^10 or 1x10^11 viral particles, as a single shot or as two shots 56 days apart. TCRbeta repertoire sequencing was used to assess the specificity and breadth of SARS-CoV-2-reactive T cell receptors after Ad26.COV2.S vaccination. The TCR-sequenced set comprised about 32 samples: approximately 19 Ad26.COV2.S vaccine recipients, 5 placebo recipients and 8 SARS-CoV-2 convalescent individuals. Participants in the trial were split at random into five groups of five each, receiving low-dose or high-dose Ad26.COV2.S once or twice, or else placebo on both occasions. Throughout the experiments and outcome assessment, investigators stayed blinded to trial group allocation.

This specimen's treatment or condition label, per the study, means: around 19 received Ad26.COV2.S at low or high dose, single or two shots; roughly five received placebo; per-sample allocation not given. For vaccine and placebo recipients, repertoires were sequenced using samples collected on day 63 after the first injection. In Cohort 1b, around 25 adults aged 18-55 years were enrolled at a single site in Boston, USA, between 29 July and 7 August 2020. As a vaccine, Ad26.COV2.S was a replication-incompetent adenovirus type 26 vector that expressed a prefusion-stabilized SARS-CoV-2 spike protein derived from the original Wuhan strain. What the authors observed across the whole study: Higher spike-specific TCR breadth was observed in Ad26.COV2.S recipients than in placebo recipients (P = 0.0014). According to the authors, total T cell responses may have been underestimated by the TCR breadth and depth analyses. The study lacked the statistical power to compare responses across vaccine doses or regimens. After vaccination, spike-specific CD8+ and CD4+ T cell responses were reported to show substantial breadth. Vaccine and placebo recipients had similar non-spike TCR breadth, a finding consistent with the vaccine containing only spike.

TCRbeta CDR3 regions were sequenced with the immunoSEQ Assay. After extraction, genomic DNA underwent amplification by bias-controlled multiplex PCR, followed by high-throughput sequencing. Regarding the original processing steps: To quantify the absolute abundance of every unique TCRbeta CDR3 region, sequences were collapsed and filtered. T cell fraction was estimated by normalization of TCRbeta template counts to usable DNA, with usable DNA being measured through amplification of reference genes present in all nucleated cells. Repertoire TCRs were annotated as SARS-CoV-2-specific by exact matching of V gene, CDR3 amino acid sequence and J gene to a known reactive TCR set. The reference SARS-CoV-2 TCR set came from MIRA and was filtered for enrichment in COVID-19-positive ImmuneCODE repertoires, removing public or cross-reactive TCRs. Using the MIRA antigens, annotated TCRs were further analysed by specific ORF or by position within an ORF. Breadth was defined as the number of annotated unique rearrangements divided by the total number of unique productive rearrangements, and depth was defined as the summed frequency of the annotated unique rearrangements. TCR breadth was compared between groups using two-sided Wilcoxon rank-sum tests. TCRdb holds this immuneACCESS table with in-frame rearrangements only. Some clones are missing; in checked studies, unresolved V genes explain under half, and the rest has no known cause. That table gives V, J and clone size, and the DNA gave D and trimming. The sample has some 420,000 clones on record, more than 75% of them singletons. The leading ten clones occupy about 4% of the sample.

The sequencing used peripheral blood, collected in a trial of Ad26.COV2.S vaccine versus placebo. This chain is built from TRBV11-3 and TRBJ2-3, with the D gene not clear enough to name. The sequence was collected from a person aged 18-65 years who received the Ad26.COV2.S COVID-19 vaccine or a placebo. CDR3 protein: CASSLVSSTDTQYF. Read as DNA, the sequence is TGTGCCAGCAGCTTAGTTAGCAGCACAGATACGCAGTATTTT.